Sequencing of this T cell receptor beta chain was carried out in a study of graft-versus-host responses after intestinal transplantation. Note on this clone: Its antigen is still unknown.

The germline V gene has CDR1 SGHVS and CDR2 FQNEAQ. The V end lost 5 bases, the J end lost 12 bases, and 22 bases lay between the germline ends. The CDR3 runs to 15 residues. Clones were sequenced by immunoSEQ multiplex PCR, and TCRdb holds only the in-frame ones, with some missing. Here the sample spans some 76,000 clones, over 75% being singletons. The V call is TRBV7-8, the J call TRBJ1-4, with a tentative D call TRBD1 (5 bases). The clonotype comes from a human donor who was the organ donor for an intestinal transplant. The starting material was unstimulated CD8+ T cells sorted from spleen or lymph node cells, obtained before transplant. This CDR3 is CASSISWGVGGELFF. CDR3 sequence (DNA): TGTGCCAGCAGCATATCCTGGGGGGTTGGCGGGGAACTGTTTTTT.